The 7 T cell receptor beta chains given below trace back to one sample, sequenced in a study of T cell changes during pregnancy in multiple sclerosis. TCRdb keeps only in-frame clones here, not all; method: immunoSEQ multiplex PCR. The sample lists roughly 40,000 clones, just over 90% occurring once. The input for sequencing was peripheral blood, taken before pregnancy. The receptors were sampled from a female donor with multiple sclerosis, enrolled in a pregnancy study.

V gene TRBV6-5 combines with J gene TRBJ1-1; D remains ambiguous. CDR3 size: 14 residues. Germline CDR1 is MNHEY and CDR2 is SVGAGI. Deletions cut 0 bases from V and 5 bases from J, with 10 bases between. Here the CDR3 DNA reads TGTGCCAGCAGTTACTCAGAGGCCCGGACTGAAGCTTTCTTT. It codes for CASSYSEARTEAFF.

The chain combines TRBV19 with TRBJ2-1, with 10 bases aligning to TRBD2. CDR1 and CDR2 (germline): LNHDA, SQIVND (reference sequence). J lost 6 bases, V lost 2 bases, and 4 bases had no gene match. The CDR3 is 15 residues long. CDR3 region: CASSILAGVGNEQFF. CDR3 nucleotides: TGTGCCAGTAGTATACTAGCGGGAGTTGGCAATGAGCAGTTCTTC.

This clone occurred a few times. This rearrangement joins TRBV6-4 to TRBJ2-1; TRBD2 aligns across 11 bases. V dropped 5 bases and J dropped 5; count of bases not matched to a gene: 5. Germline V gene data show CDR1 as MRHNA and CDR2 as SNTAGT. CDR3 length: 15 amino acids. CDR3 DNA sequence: TGTGCCAGCAGTACCGGGACTAGCGGCCACAATGAGCAGTTCTTC. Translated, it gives CASSTGTSGHNEQFF.

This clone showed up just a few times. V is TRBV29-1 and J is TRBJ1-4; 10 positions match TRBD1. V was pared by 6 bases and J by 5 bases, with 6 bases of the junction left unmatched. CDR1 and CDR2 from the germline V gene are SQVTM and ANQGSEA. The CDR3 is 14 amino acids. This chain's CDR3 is CSVKPGQGNEKLFF. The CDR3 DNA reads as TGCAGCGTAAAACCGGGACAGGGGAATGAAAAACTGTTTTTT.

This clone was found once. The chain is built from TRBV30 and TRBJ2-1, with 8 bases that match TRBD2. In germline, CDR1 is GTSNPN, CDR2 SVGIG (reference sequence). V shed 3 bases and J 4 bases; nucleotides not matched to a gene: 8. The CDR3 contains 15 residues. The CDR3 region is CAWSDTGGLYNEQFF. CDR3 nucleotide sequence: TGTGCCTGGAGCGATACGGGAGGGCTGTACAATGAGCAGTTCTTC.

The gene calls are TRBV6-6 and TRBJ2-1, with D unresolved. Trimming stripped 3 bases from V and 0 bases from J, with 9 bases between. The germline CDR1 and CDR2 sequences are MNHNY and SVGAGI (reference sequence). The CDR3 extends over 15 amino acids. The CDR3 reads CASSYKSSSYNEQFF. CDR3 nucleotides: TGTGCCAGCAGTTATAAGAGTAGCTCCTACAATGAGCAGTTCTTC.

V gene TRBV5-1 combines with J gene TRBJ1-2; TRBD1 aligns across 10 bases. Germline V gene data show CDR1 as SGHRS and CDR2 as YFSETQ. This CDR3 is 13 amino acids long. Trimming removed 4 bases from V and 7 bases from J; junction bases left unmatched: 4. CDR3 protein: CASSHRDRGGYTF. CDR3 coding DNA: TGCGCCAGCAGCCATCGGGACAGGGGTGGCTACACCTTC.